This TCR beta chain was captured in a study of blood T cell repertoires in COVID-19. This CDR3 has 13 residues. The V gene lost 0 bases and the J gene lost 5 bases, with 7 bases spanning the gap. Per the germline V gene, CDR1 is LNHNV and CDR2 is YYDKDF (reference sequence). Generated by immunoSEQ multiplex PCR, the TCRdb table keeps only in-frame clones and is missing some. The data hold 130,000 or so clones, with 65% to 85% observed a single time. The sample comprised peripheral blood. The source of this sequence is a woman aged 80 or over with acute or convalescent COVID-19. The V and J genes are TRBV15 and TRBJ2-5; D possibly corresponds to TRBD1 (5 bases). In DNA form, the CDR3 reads TGTGCCACCAGCAGAGATCAGGGTGAGACCCAGTACTTC. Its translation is CATSRDQGETQYF.